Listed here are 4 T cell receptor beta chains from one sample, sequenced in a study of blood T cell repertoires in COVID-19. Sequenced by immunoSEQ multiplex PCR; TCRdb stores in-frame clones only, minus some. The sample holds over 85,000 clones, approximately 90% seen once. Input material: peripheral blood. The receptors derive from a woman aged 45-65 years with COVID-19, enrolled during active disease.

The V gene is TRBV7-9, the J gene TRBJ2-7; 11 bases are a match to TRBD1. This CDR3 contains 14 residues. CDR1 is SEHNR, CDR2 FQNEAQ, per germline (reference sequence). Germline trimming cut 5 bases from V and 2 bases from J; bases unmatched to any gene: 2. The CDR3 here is CASSPGQGAYEQYF. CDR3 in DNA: TGTGCCAGCAGCCCGGGACAGGGGGCCTACGAGCAGTACTTC.

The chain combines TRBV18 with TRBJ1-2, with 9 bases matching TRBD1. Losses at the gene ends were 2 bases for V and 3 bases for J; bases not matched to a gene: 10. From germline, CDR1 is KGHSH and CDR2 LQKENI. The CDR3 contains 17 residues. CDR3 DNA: TGTGCCAGCTCACCAACAAAGGGACAGGGCGGGGACTATGGCTACACCTTC. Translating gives CASSPTKGQGGDYGYTF.

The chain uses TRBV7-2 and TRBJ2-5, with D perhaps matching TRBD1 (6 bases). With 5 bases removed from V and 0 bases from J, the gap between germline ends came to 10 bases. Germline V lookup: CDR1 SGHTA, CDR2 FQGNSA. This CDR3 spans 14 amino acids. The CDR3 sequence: CASSRDTYQETQYF. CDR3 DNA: TGTGCCAGCAGCCGGGACACGTACCAAGAGACCCAGTACTTC.

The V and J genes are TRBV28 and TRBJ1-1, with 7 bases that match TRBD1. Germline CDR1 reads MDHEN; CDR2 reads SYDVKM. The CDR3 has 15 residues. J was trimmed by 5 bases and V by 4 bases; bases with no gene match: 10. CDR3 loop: CASSSPPGGGTEAFF. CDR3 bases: TGTGCCAGCAGTTCCCCCCCAGGGGGTGGTACTGAAGCTTTCTTT.